This T cell receptor (beta chain) was retrieved from a study of Ad26.COV2.S vaccination and SARS-CoV-2 variants. General study points: Measures of TCR breadth and depth may have fallen short of total T cell responses.

Sample treatment: about 20 received Ad26.COV2.S at low or high dose, single or two shots; several received placebo; per-sample allocation not given. All samples were drawn on day 63, counting from the first vaccine or placebo injection. Vaccination used an Ad26 vector expressing Wuhan-strain SARS-CoV-2 spike. Comments on this clone: Its cognate antigen is unknown.

This table comes from immunoSEQ multiplex PCR, and its TCRdb copy is limited to in-frame clones, with some not included. The sample lists 510,000 or so clones; around 85% were seen once. The sample here was peripheral blood, taken in a trial of Ad26.COV2.S vaccine versus placebo. This sequence was found in a person aged 18-65 years who received the Ad26.COV2.S COVID-19 vaccine or a placebo.

CDR3 loop: CASSAGRFRGNTIYF. CDR3 nucleotide sequence: TGCGCCAGCAGCGCCGGGAGATTTCGAGGAAACACCATATATTTT. The chain recombines TRBV5-1 with TRBJ1-3, with D unresolved. The CDR3 is 15 residues long. With 4 bases removed from V and 4 bases from J, the gap between germline ends came to 15 bases. CDR1 is SGHRS, CDR2 YFSETQ, per germline.